This is a list of T cell receptor beta chains from one sample in a study of T cells in Graves' hyperthyroidism and ophthalmopathy. TCRdb reanalysed the multiplex PCR reads using MiXCR and keeps one entry per CDR3 protein. The table includes 550,000 to 800,000 distinct CDR3 sequences, roughly 15% detected once. Input material: blood. These receptors were collected from a man younger than 30 with Graves' hyperthyroidism. The CDR3 runs from the conserved cysteine through the conserved F or W. A D gene is named only where the DNA matches it firmly. A row's size may be missing; if present it is once, few, many or a size class.

CDR3 DNA,CDR3 protein,J gene,clone size,D gene,V gene
TGCGCCAGCAGCGGGGGGGGGAGGAATGAGCAGTTCTTC,CASSGGGRNEQFF,TRBJ2-1,-,TRBD2,TRBV5-1
TGTGCCAGCAGTGAATATAGGGGGTCCTACAATGAGCAGCTCTTC,CASSEYRGSYNEQLF,TRBJ2-1,-,-,TRBV25-1
TGCAGTGCTAGTCTGGTCACCAGAGGGGCTGAAGCTTTCTTT,CSASLVTRGAEAFF,TRBJ1-1,few,-,TRBV20-1
TGTGCCAGCAGTCACGGGACCCCTACGATCGAGCAGTACTTC,CASSHGTPTIEQYF,TRBJ2-7,-,-,TRBV6-1
TGTGCTAGTGGCCACCATTACGAGCAGTACTTC,CASGHHYEQYF,TRBJ2-7,-,-,TRBV12-5
TGTGCCAGCAGTTCTCTTAATACAGGGAAGTCCTACGAGCAGTACTTC,CASSSLNTGKSYEQYF,TRBJ2-7,many,-,TRBV27
TGTGCCAGCAGCCAAGGACTAGCGGGAGGCCGAAGCACAGATACGCAGTATTTT,CASSQGLAGGRSTDTQYF,TRBJ2-3,many,TRBD2,TRBV4-2
TGCGCCAGCAGCTTGCCTAGCGGGAAATTCTACAATGAGCAGTTCTTC,CASSLPSGKFYNEQFF,TRBJ2-1,-,TRBD2,TRBV5-1
TGCGCCAGCAGCCTCCGAGGGTCGGGATCACCCCTCCACTTT,CASSLRGSGSPLHF,TRBJ1-6,-,-,TRBV5-1
TGCGCCAGCAGCCAAGGCCTCGGGGGCGGGAGAGCCGGGGAGCTGTTTTTT,CASSQGLGGGRAGELFF,TRBJ2-2,-,-,TRBV4-3
TGTGCCAGCAGCTTAGATTTGGACTATGGCAGATATTACGAGCAGTACTTC,CASSLDLDYGRYYEQYF,TRBJ2-7,many,-,TRBV11-2
TGTGCCAGCAGTGAAGCGCTTACAGGGAACTACGAGCAGTACTTC,CASSEALTGNYEQYF,TRBJ2-7,few,-,TRBV6-1
TGTGCCAGCGACCCCCGACCGGGGCTCCGGACGGGTGGGGCCAACGTCCTGACTTTC,CASDPRPGLRTGGANVLTF,TRBJ2-6,few,-,TRBV28
TGTGCCAGCAGCTTAGCGATTCAGCCGAGCGGGAGGACCTACGAGCAGTACTTC,CASSLAIQPSGRTYEQYF,TRBJ2-7,-,TRBD2,TRBV7-9
TGTGCCACCAGCATTACTCGGGCCGAGACCCAGTACTTC,CATSITRAETQYF,TRBJ2-5,few,-,TRBV15
TGCGCCAGCACCTCGGGACAGGGTGTCTACGAGCAGTACTTC,CASTSGQGVYEQYF,TRBJ2-7,-,TRBD1,TRBV10-2
TGTGCCAGCAGTCCCACAGAACAGGGCCAGCATTTT,CASSPTEQGQHF,TRBJ1-5,-,-,TRBV28
TGTGCCAGCAGCTTAACCAGGACAGGGTCTAAAAACATTCAGTACTTC,CASSLTRTGSKNIQYF,TRBJ2-4,-,TRBD1,TRBV7-2
TGTGCCAGCAGCTTAGTAGGGAGGGGGATATGCAATCAGCCCCAGCATTTT,CASSLVGRGICNQPQHF,TRBJ1-5,-,-,TRBV7-2
TGCAGTGCTAGAATCGGACAGGGTGGCGATGAGCAGTTCTTC,CSARIGQGGDEQFF,TRBJ2-1,-,TRBD1,TRBV20-1
TGCAGCGTTGGGATAGGGCCGGTTTCGGGCTACACCTTC,CSVGIGPVSGYTF,TRBJ1-2,-,-,TRBV29-1
TGTGCCAGCAGTCCATGGGAGGGCTCTGGAAACACCATATATTTT,CASSPWEGSGNTIYF,TRBJ1-3,few,-,TRBV12-3/TRBV12-4
TGTGCCAGCTGCCAGTCTGACTCTGGAAACACCATATATTTT,CASCQSDSGNTIYF,TRBJ1-3,many,-,TRBV6-1
TGTGCCAGCAGCCCCCCCCCAGGGGGCGCGAATGGCTACACCTTC,CASSPPPGGANGYTF,TRBJ1-2,many,TRBD1,TRBV7-2
TGTGCCAGCAGTTCGACAGGGGGTGCAGAGACCCAGTACTTC,CASSSTGGAETQYF,TRBJ2-5,many,TRBD1,TRBV12-3/TRBV12-4
TGTGCCAGCAGCGTAGGAGGAGGGGTTTCCTACAATGAGCAGTTCTTC,CASSVGGGVSYNEQFF,TRBJ2-1,few,-,TRBV9
TGTGCCAGCAGCCAAGAGGCTAGCGGGACCGAGCAGTACTTC,CASSQEASGTEQYF,TRBJ2-7,-,TRBD2,TRBV3-1
TGTGCCAGCAGCCGTAGCGGGAGGCCCAACAATGAGCAGTTCTTC,CASSRSGRPNNEQFF,TRBJ2-1,-,TRBD2,TRBV6-2/TRBV6-3
TGCGCCAGCAGCCAAGATCGGAGTGGCGAGCAGTACTTC,CASSQDRSGEQYF,TRBJ2-7,few,-,TRBV4-1
TGTGCCAGCAGCTCCACGGGACATGGTCAGCCCCAGCATTTT,CASSSTGHGQPQHF,TRBJ1-5,few,-,TRBV7-9
TGTGCCAGTAGTTCCCGGCGAGCGGGGAACACCGGGGAGCTGTTTTTT,CASSSRRAGNTGELFF,TRBJ2-2,-,-,TRBV19
TGTGCCAGCAGTTACTCGCAAGCTAATGAAAAACTGTTTTTT,CASSYSQANEKLFF,TRBJ1-4,-,-,TRBV6-2/TRBV6-3
TGTGCCAGCAGCTTGGGACTAGCGGGAGGGCCCTCGGGTTTCGGGGAAGATACGCAGTATTTT,CASSLGLAGGPSGFGEDTQYF,TRBJ2-3,-,TRBD2,TRBV7-2
TGTGCCTGGAGAGGCCGGACTAATAGAGGGGAGCTGTTTTTT,CAWRGRTNRGELFF,TRBJ2-2,-,-,TRBV30
TGTGCCAGCAGCTCCCTTAGCGAGCAGTACTTC,CASSSLSEQYF,TRBJ2-7,many,-,TRBV7-2
TGTGCCAGCAGCTTGGAATACGATCAGTACTTC,CASSLEYDQYF,TRBJ2-7,-,-,TRBV5-6
TGTGCCTGGAGTGTCCTAGCGCTGAACACCGGGGAGCTGTTTTTT,CAWSVLALNTGELFF,TRBJ2-2,-,-,TRBV30
TGTGCCAGCAGACCCAGGGGGGGGAGAGCAGATACGCAGTATTTT,CASRPRGGRADTQYF,TRBJ2-3,many,-,TRBV3-1
TGCAGTGCCCTGGACAGGGGGCACTACGAGCAGTACTTC,CSALDRGHYEQYF,TRBJ2-7,-,TRBD1,TRBV20-1
TGTGCCAGCAGCTTACCCACCGGGGGTAGCGCCGCTTACAATGAGCAGTTCTTC,CASSLPTGGSAAYNEQFF,TRBJ2-1,few,-,TRBV7-9
TGTGCCAGCAGCATTATCCCCGGACTAGCGGGAGGCCCAGATACGCAGTATTTT,CASSIIPGLAGGPDTQYF,TRBJ2-3,-,TRBD2,TRBV11-2
TGTGCCAGCCATGTTCAGGGGCGCGGCTATGAGCAGTTCTTC,CASHVQGRGYEQFF,TRBJ2-1,-,-,TRBV2
TGTGCCAGCAGTTCATTGACAGGCCACTATGGCTACACCTTC,CASSSLTGHYGYTF,TRBJ1-2,-,-,TRBV28
TGTGCCAGCAGTTACCGAATGGACAGCCCTCCGAATGAGCAGTTCTTC,CASSYRMDSPPNEQFF,TRBJ2-1,-,-,TRBV6-5
TGCAGTGCCAAGAGAGGATCAGGATATCAGCCCCAGCATTTT,CSAKRGSGYQPQHF,TRBJ1-5,many,-,TRBV20-1